Below, one T cell receptor (beta chain) is given with its context. Under the authors' procedure: Amplifying reference gene primers gave estimates of nucleated cell counts. Using immunoSEQ multiplex PCR, the repertoire was profiled, and TCRdb retains in-frame clones only, with some absent. V and J calls and clone size are given by that table; D and trimming were obtained from the DNA. This table has around 75,000 clones, 70% to 90% appearing once. This sample was taken from a study of blood T cell repertoires in COVID-19. Study as a whole: Material from acute and convalescent COVID-19 was sourced from the United States, Italy and Spain. From T cells, B-cell-depleted T cells, or PBMCs came the material, which was cDNA or gDNA.

The CDR3 sequence is 14 residues long. The germline V and J ends were trimmed by 4 bases and 8 bases, with 12 bases remaining between them. Germline V lookup: CDR1 SEHNR, CDR2 FQNEAQ (reference sequence). Material for sequencing was peripheral blood. The TCR was taken from a human donor in a cohort sampled during active COVID-19. The chain links TRBV7-9 to TRBJ1-6; D might be TRBD1 (5 bases). CDR3 amino acids: CASSSSGYDSPLHF. In DNA form, the CDR3 reads TGTGCCAGCAGCTCCTCAGGGTACGATTCACCCCTCCACTTT. Complete variable domain (other parts from reference TRBV7-9 and TRBJ1-6): DTGVSQNPRHKITKRGQNVTFRCDPISEHNRLYWYRQTLGQGPEFLTYFQNEAQLEKSRLLSDRFSAERPKGSFSTLEIQRTEQGDSAMYLCASSSSGYDSPLHFGNGTRLTVT.